The clone carrying this TCR beta chain was detected only a few times. The CDR3 covers 14 residues. In germline, CDR1 is SGHTA, CDR2 FQGNSA. Trimming took 5 bases from V and 9 from J; bases not matched to a gene: 7. These data come from a study of T-cell reconstitution after alpha-beta-depleted transplantation in children. For TCRbeta, the library was prepared with unique molecular identifiers. MiXCR was run by TCRdb on the PCR reads, yielding one entry per CDR3 protein. The sample lists fewer than 550,000 distinct CDR3 sequences, approximately 10% occurring once. The receptor comes from a human donor who donated a stem cell graft to a child with acute myeloid leukemia. This rearrangement joins TRBV7-2 to TRBJ2-1; 10 nucleotides match TRBD1. This sample comprised PBMCs from the stem cell graft donor, obtained from the stem cell graft. As DNA, the CDR3 is TGTGCCAGCAGCCTCGGGACAGGGGAGATTGAGCAGTTCTTC. Translation: CASSLGTGEIEQFF. The whole variable domain, remainder taken from reference TRBV7-2 and TRBJ2-1, is GAGVSQSPSNKVTEKGKDVELRCDPISGHTALYWYRQSLGQGLEFLIYFQGNSAPDKSGLPSDRFSAERTGGSVSTLTIQRTQQEDSAVYLCASSLGTGEIEQFFGPGTRLTVL.